A selection of T cell receptor beta chains follows, all from one sample in a study of OX40 agonist ivuxolimab in advanced cancers. This table comes from immunoSEQ multiplex PCR, and its TCRdb copy is limited to in-frame clones, with some not included. The sample lists 80,000 to 100,000 clones, 94% seen once, with roughly 2.6% in the top ten. The input for sequencing was CD4+ or CD8+ T cells sorted from blood, taken in a trial of the OX40 agonist ivuxolimab. Every receptor here comes from an adult with an advanced solid tumor such as melanoma, head and neck, liver or kidney cancer. Both conserved end residues are trimmed from each CDR3. The order of the fields is J gene, V gene, D gene, CDR3 protein. The D gene is left open where the match is weak.

>TRBJ2-2|TRBV11-2|-
ASSSQSGLNTGELF
>TRBJ2-4|TRBV6-1|-
ASTQQGYKNIQY
>TRBJ2-5|TRBV14|TRBD2
ASSLGLALIETQY
>TRBJ2-1|TRBV29-1|-
SVEDHHSANNEQF
>TRBJ1-4|TRBV2|-
ASSEDPVQANEKLF
>TRBJ1-1|TRBV7-8|TRBD1
ASTTGGPTEAF
>TRBJ2-7|TRBV6-5|-
ASSYGHTGHYEQY
>TRBJ1-3|TRBV21-1|-
ASSQRDAGNTIY
>TRBJ2-1|TRBV19|-
ASSIDLGGTYNEQF
>TRBJ1-5|TRBV5-4|-
ASSPGPGFEPQH
>TRBJ2-5|TRBV4-3|-
ASSQAEGGTQY
>TRBJ1-1|TRBV10-2|-
ASSTAGNTEAF
>TRBJ2-2|TRBV29-1|-
SAGSGELF
>TRBJ2-1|TRBV28|-
ASSLVLESRNEQF
>TRBJ2-2|TRBV27|-
ATALAGELF
>TRBJ2-3|TRBV5-1|TRBD2
ASSPGTTTTSTDTQY
>TRBJ1-5|TRBV2|-
ASRGREHQPQH
>TRBJ2-7|TRBV5-6|TRBD1
ASSSRIYRGLGDEQY
>TRBJ2-7|TRBV5-4|-
ASSLTLNGPLEQY
>TRBJ2-1|TRBV6-5|TRBD1
ASSVQGTYNEQF
>TRBJ1-3|TRBV30|-
AWRKGNTIY
>TRBJ2-1|TRBV5-1|TRBD2
ASSLGGLAGGNVNEQF
>TRBJ1-2|TRBV7-9|-
ASSFGGGLYGYT
>TRBJ2-7|TRBV7-3|-
ASSLEGDGFYEQY
>TRBJ1-6|TRBV7-3|-
ASSSLGINSPLH
>TRBJ2-3|TRBV19|-
ASSRAAFTDTQY
>TRBJ1-1|TRBV14|-
ASSKRGNTEAF
>TRBJ2-1|TRBV14|-
ASSQGSYNEQF
>TRBJ1-1|TRBV29-1|TRBD1
SVDRRNTEAF
>TRBJ2-1|TRBV2|TRBD1
AGSGTGGAGNEQF
>TRBJ2-2|TRBV5-1|-
ASVTGDTGELF
>TRBJ1-1|TRBV19|-
ASSMGRFVLARPASTEAF
>TRBJ2-5|TRBV7-6|-
ASSFYKETQY
>TRBJ1-5|TRBV19|TRBD1
ASRQGGQPQH
>TRBJ2-7|TRBV4-1|TRBD1
ASSPGTGSYEQY
>TRBJ2-5|TRBV29-1|-
SVGVGETQY
>TRBJ1-1|TRBV6-5|-
ASSYGTPTEAF
>TRBJ2-1|TRBV6-6|TRBD2
ASSGLAGNEQF
>TRBJ1-1|TRBV6-5|-
ASSYSPGGTEAF
>TRBJ2-5|TRBV4-1|-
ASSQDRRLDETQY
>TRBJ1-1|TRBV6-6|-
ASSYGRYTEAF
>TRBJ1-1|TRBV19|TRBD1
ASKAGTGRNTEAF
>TRBJ1-2|TRBV27|-
ASSPSPGFSGYT
>TRBJ1-5|TRBV5-8|-
ASSGEEGSNQPQH
>TRBJ2-1|TRBV5-5|-
ASSLGWGSYNEQF
>TRBJ2-5|TRBV19|TRBD2
ASSSGASGPRETQY
>TRBJ2-1|TRBV30|-
AWSGRVDEQF
>TRBJ1-4|TRBV4-1|-
ASSQDTGTNEKLF
>TRBJ1-6|TRBV4-3|-
ASSPRDNSSPLH
>TRBJ1-1|TRBV4-1|TRBD1
ASQLQDRVMNTEAF
>TRBJ1-5|TRBV27|-
ASSLLQAGGRNQPQH
>TRBJ2-1|TRBV13|-
ASSLGRERYNEQF
>TRBJ2-5|TRBV7-8|-
ASSLWDFQETQY
>TRBJ2-3|TRBV4-3|TRBD2
ASSQGTSVTDTQY